This T cell receptor (beta chain) stems from a study of CD8 T cells in Susac syndrome. Points from the study as a whole: Regarding the TCR sequencing and HLA analysis, the study admitted that a relatively small number of individuals were involved.

Sequencing of TCR beta was performed on blood CD8+ and CD4+ T cells. The individuals used as controls were healthy donors who had been matched for both age and sex. Of note for this clonotype: Its antigen remains unidentified.

It was with random hexamers that 0.5 to 1 ug RNA was reverse transcribed. Multiplex immunoSEQ PCR targeted 54 Vbeta and 13 Jbeta TCR beta segments. TCRdb reanalysed the immunoSEQ multiplex PCR reads using MiXCR and keeps one entry per CDR3 protein. The sample has about 47,000 distinct CDR3 sequences; nearly 95% are singletons. The V gene lost 1 base and the J gene lost 3 bases, with 10 bases spanning the gap. Germline V gene data show CDR1 as SGHRS and CDR2 as YFSETQ. This CDR3 region has 14 residues. Sequenced input: CD8+ T cells from PBMCs. The origin of this receptor is a human donor in good health. V is TRBV5-1 and J is TRBJ1-1; D not resolved. The DNA for the CDR3 is TGCGCCAGCAGCTTGACCCATGGGCACACTGAAGCTTTCTTT. Its translation is CASSLTHGHTEAFF.